This T cell receptor (beta chain) was recorded in a study of T cell responses to AZD1222 COVID-19 vaccine. At the level of the study: Doses given second, at about 4 or about 12 weeks, were pooled.

Points on this clone: Its target is not known.

Profiling relied on immunoSEQ multiplex PCR, and the TCRdb table lists in-frame clones only, not all of them. Of under 70,000 clones listed, roughly 88% are singletons. This CDR3 has 15 residues. V shed 4 bases, J shed 0 bases, and the junction held 3 bases outside the gene matches. Germline values: CDR1 LGHDT, CDR2 YNNKEL (reference sequence). General study findings and limits: The sample set comprised mostly white British donors with more females, and clonal diversity was possibly underestimated. Spike-wide vaccine-associated CD4 TCRs dominated at 160-218 and 743-854. Increases in Spike-specific TCR breadth and depth were seen after two AZD1222 doses.

This TCR was sampled from an adult in good health. The rearrangement uses TRBV3-1 (or the pseudogene TRBV3-2) and TRBJ1-1, with 9 bases lining up with TRBD1. The sequences come from peripheral blood, collected on day 0 of AZD1222 vaccination. The DNA of the CDR3 is TGTGCCAGCAGCCCCCGGGACAGGGTGAACACTGAAGCTTTCTTT. Translation gives CASSPRDRVNTEAFF.